This is a list of T cell receptor beta chains from one sample in a study of glioma-infiltrating T cells after dendritic cell vaccination. Produced via immunoSEQ multiplex PCR; TCRdb's table is partial and in-frame only. The data hold just over 95,000 clones, with 70% to 80% observed a single time. The sample in question was blood, obtained before dendritic cell vaccination. These receptors originate from a human donor with glioblastoma. CDR3s include the opening cysteine and the closing phenylalanine or tryptophan. D genes are given only for firm matches. The size field is filled for only some rows; it gives once, few, many or a size class.

clone size	V gene	D gene	J gene	CDR3 DNA	CDR3 protein
few	TRBV6-5	-	TRBJ1-2	TGTGCCAGCAGTGGCCAGGGGAGCTATGGCTACACCTTC	CASSGQGSYGYTF
-	TRBV7-3	TRBD2	TRBJ2-3	TGTGCCAGCAGCCCAACCCCATTATTAGCGGGGGGTCTAGATACGCAGTATTTT	CASSPTPLLAGGLDTQYF
-	TRBV19	-	TRBJ1-1	TGTGCCAGTAGTCAGGGGTACAGCGGTGAAGCTTTCTTT	CASSQGYSGEAFF
-	TRBV15	-	TRBJ2-7	TGTGCCACCAGCAGAGATCCAGCGTATACCTACGAGCAGTACTTC	CATSRDPAYTYEQYF
-	TRBV7-2	TRBD1	TRBJ1-2	TGTGCCAGCAGCTTGAGGGGTATGGACAGGGGGATTAGCGGCTACACCTTC	CASSLRGMDRGISGYTF
-	TRBV5-1	TRBD1	TRBJ1-1	TGCGCCAGCAGCTTGACAGGGGGCGAGAGGGCTTTCTTT	CASSLTGGERAFF
once	TRBV2	-	TRBJ1-1	TGTGCCAGCAGTGGACAGGAGAACACTGAAGCTTTCTTT	CASSGQENTEAFF
-	TRBV9	-	TRBJ2-3	TGTGCCAGCAGCGTAGACAGCTCCGTCACAGATACGCAGTATTTT	CASSVDSSVTDTQYF
few	TRBV28	-	TRBJ2-7	TGTGCCAGCAAGGGGGGGTACGAGCAGTACTTC	CASKGGYEQYF
-	TRBV14	-	TRBJ2-5	TGTGCCAGCAGCCAAGACCCGCCTAATTTGGAGACCCAGTACTTC	CASSQDPPNLETQYF
few	TRBV5-5	-	TRBJ1-2	TGTGCCAGCAGCTGGCCAGGGGCACTTGGCTATGGCTACACCTTC	CASSWPGALGYGYTF
few	TRBV28	-	TRBJ2-7	TGTGCCAGCGATCGCCGGGGGTACGGGGGCGAGCAGTACTTC	CASDRRGYGGEQYF
-	TRBV30	-	TRBJ2-7	TGTGCCTGGAGTGTAGGGAGCTCCTACGAGCAGTACTTC	CAWSVGSSYEQYF
-	TRBV6-5	TRBD2	TRBJ2-7	TGTGCCAGCAGTTACTCAGCTAGCGGGTACGAGCAGTACTTC	CASSYSASGYEQYF
once	TRBV9	-	TRBJ2-2	TGTGCCAGCAGGGATGGGACAATCGGCGGGGAGCTGTTTTTT	CASRDGTIGGELFF
-	TRBV10-3	-	TRBJ1-5	TGTGCCATCAGCCAGGACATGGGGGGAGGTCAGCCCCAGCATTTT	CAISQDMGGGQPQHF
-	TRBV18	TRBD1	TRBJ2-5	TGTGCCAGCTCACCCATTGACAGGGGAGAGACCCAGTACTTC	CASSPIDRGETQYF
-	TRBV7-8	-	TRBJ2-7	TGTGCCAGCAGCGCGGACAGCGAGCAGTACTTC	CASSADSEQYF
once	TRBV5-1	TRBD1	TRBJ2-7	TGCGCCAGCCGGGACAGGCCAACCTACGAGCAGTACTTC	CASRDRPTYEQYF
-	TRBV18	-	TRBJ2-5	TGTGCCAGCTCACCGAGCTCGGGTGAGACCCAGTACTTC	CASSPSSGETQYF
-	TRBV20-1	-	TRBJ2-7	TGCAGTGCTCCCCAGATCTACGAGCAGTACTTC	CSAPQIYEQYF
-	TRBV28	-	TRBJ2-5	TGTGCCAGCAGTTTCGGGGGTGTGGAGACCCAGTACTTC	CASSFGGVETQYF
-	TRBV5-1	TRBD2	TRBJ2-1	TGCGCCAGCAGCTTGGTTTACCCTAGCGGTCAGCAGAATGAGCAGTTCTTC	CASSLVYPSGQQNEQFF
few	TRBV11-1	-	TRBJ2-2	TGTGCCAGCAGCTTGGAGGGGGCGGGGACCGGGGAGCTGTTTTTT	CASSLEGAGTGELFF
-	TRBV5-1	TRBD1	TRBJ1-1	TGCGCCAGCAGCTCCGGGACAGAGGACGAAGCTTTCTTT	CASSSGTEDEAFF
-	TRBV19	-	TRBJ1-1	TGTGCCAGTAGTATGCGGACGGGGATGAACACTGAAGCTTTCTTT	CASSMRTGMNTEAFF
-	TRBV6-5	-	TRBJ1-4	TGTGCCAGCAGTTATTCCCGGGGGGGGGAACTGTTTTTT	CASSYSRGGELFF
few	TRBV6-5	TRBD2	TRBJ2-7	TGTGCCAGCAGTGGGACTAGCGCCTACGAGCAGTACTTC	CASSGTSAYEQYF
-	TRBV11-2	-	TRBJ1-2	TGTGCCAGCAGCTTCTGGCAGGGTTGGAACTATGGCTACACCTTC	CASSFWQGWNYGYTF
-	TRBV4-1	TRBD2	TRBJ2-3	TGCGCCAGCAGTCAGAACGGCGGGGGGGGCCCAGATACGCAGTATTTT	CASSQNGGGGPDTQYF
-	TRBV9	TRBD2	TRBJ2-2	TGTGCCAGCAGCGTCGGGACTAGCGATTTATCCGGGGAGCTGTTTTTT	CASSVGTSDLSGELFF
-	TRBV7-8	-	TRBJ1-2	TGTGCCAGCAGCTTAGAGCTCGGGTATGGCTACACCTTC	CASSLELGYGYTF
-	TRBV5-4	TRBD1	TRBJ2-7	TGTGCCAGCAGCTTGGGAGGGACAGGGGAGTACGAGCAGTACTTC	CASSLGGTGEYEQYF
-	TRBV5-1	TRBD2	TRBJ2-7	TGCGCCAGCAGCACCGGGGGGGGACGATCCTACGAGCAGTACTTC	CASSTGGGRSYEQYF
once	TRBV15	TRBD2	TRBJ2-1	TGTGCCACCACACCGGGACTAGTCTACAATGAGCAGTTCTTC	CATTPGLVYNEQFF
-	TRBV9	TRBD2	TRBJ2-1	TGTGCCAGCAGCCTCAACAGACTAGCGGGAGAGGACAATGAGCAGTTCTTC	CASSLNRLAGEDNEQFF
-	TRBV18	-	TRBJ2-1	TGTGCCAGCTCACCACGGGGCGAGGAAGTCGGTGAGCAGTTCTTC	CASSPRGEEVGEQFF
-	TRBV9	TRBD2	TRBJ2-2	TGTGCCAGCAGCGTAGAGGGACTAAGAACCGGGGAGCTGTTTTTT	CASSVEGLRTGELFF
-	TRBV5-1	-	TRBJ2-2	TGCGCCAGCAGCCAGAGGGAGTCCGGGGAGCTGTTTTTT	CASSQRESGELFF
-	TRBV11-2	-	TRBJ1-6	TGTGCCAGCAGCGCAGCCGCGGGAGGACTAGGTTCACCCCTCCACTTT	CASSAAAGGLGSPLHF
once	TRBV15	TRBD1	TRBJ1-1	TGTGCCACCAGCCTGCAACAGGGGGCGAGCGGTGAAGCTTTCTTT	CATSLQQGASGEAFF
once	TRBV6-1	-	TRBJ2-1	TGTGCCAGCAGTTCGGTAGTTGCACACAATGAGCAGTTCTTC	CASSSVVAHNEQFF
few	TRBV5-4	-	TRBJ1-3	TGTGCCAGCAGCTTACAGGGAAAGGCGGGAAACACCATATATTTT	CASSLQGKAGNTIYF
-	TRBV7-9	TRBD1	TRBJ1-1	TGTGCCAGCAGCCCGGACAGGGGCTGGAGCACTGAAGCTTTCTTT	CASSPDRGWSTEAFF
-	TRBV5-1	TRBD2	TRBJ2-2	TGCGCCAGCAGCTTTGGACTAGCGGGAGGTTCATCCGGGGAGCTGTTTTTT	CASSFGLAGGSSGELFF
-	TRBV5-1	-	TRBJ1-4	TGCGCCAGCAGCCGGGACGGGAGGGCGGAAAAACTGTTTTTT	CASSRDGRAEKLFF
-	TRBV5-6	TRBD2	TRBJ2-1	TGTGCCAGCAGCTTTGGACTAGCGGGGGGGAATGTAGAGTTCTTC	CASSFGLAGGNVEFF
-	TRBV6-1	-	TRBJ1-5	TGTGCCAGCCAGGACAGAAATAGCAATCAGCCCCAGCATTTT	CASQDRNSNQPQHF
-	TRBV7-9	-	TRBJ1-4	TGTGCCAGCAGCCCCTTCCCAGATGCAACTAATGAAAAACTGTTTTTT	CASSPFPDATNEKLFF
few	TRBV19	TRBD1	TRBJ1-1	TGTGCCAGCCACAGGGGAAACACTGAAGCTTTCTTT	CASHRGNTEAFF
-	TRBV7-3	-	TRBJ2-2	TGTGCCAGCAGCTCCGCCCCGGACACCGGGGAGCTGTTTTTT	CASSSAPDTGELFF
-	TRBV5-1	-	TRBJ2-3	TGCGCCAGCGGCCCCTGGGGGCCTGGCACAGATACGCAGTATTTT	CASGPWGPGTDTQYF
-	TRBV19	-	TRBJ2-7	TGTGCCAGTAGTATCGAGGTTTTCTACGAGCAGTACTTC	CASSIEVFYEQYF
-	TRBV29-1	TRBD1	TRBJ1-2	TGCAGCGTCGCACAGGGGGCGATCTATGGCTACACCTTC	CSVAQGAIYGYTF
once	TRBV19	TRBD2	TRBJ2-1	TGTGCCAGTAGCGGGACTAGCGGGGGGGCCATCGAGCAGTTCTTC	CASSGTSGGAIEQFF
-	TRBV18	TRBD1	TRBJ1-2	TGTGCCAGCTCACCACGGGGACAGATAGCTAACTATGGCTACACCTTC	CASSPRGQIANYGYTF
-	TRBV28	-	TRBJ2-7	TGTGCCAGCAGTCCCAGGTTAACCGCCTACGAGCAGTACTTC	CASSPRLTAYEQYF
-	TRBV4-1	-	TRBJ2-2	TGCGCCAGCAGCCAAGAAGGCGGGGTCGGGGAGCTGTTTTTT	CASSQEGGVGELFF
-	TRBV18	TRBD1	TRBJ2-1	TGTGCCAGCTCCGATGATTTTGCAGGGGGCGATATTGAGCAGTTCTTC	CASSDDFAGGDIEQFF
few	TRBV5-1	TRBD1	TRBJ1-1	TGCGCCAGCAGCTCCCAGGGACAGGGGAACACTGAAGCTTTCTTT	CASSSQGQGNTEAFF